A selection of T cell receptor beta chains follows, all from one sample in a study of CD8+ T cells in alopecia areata. Libraries were prepared by immunoSEQ multiplex PCR; TCRdb keeps only in-frame clonotypes and omits some of them. The profile shows approximately 180,000 clones, over 55% of them singletons. The sample consisted of CD4+ T cells sorted from blood, taken at week 0. Every receptor here comes from a human donor with alopecia areata. Both conserved end residues are part of each CDR3. D genes are given only for firm matches. Not all rows give a size; the values are once, few, many and, for expanded clones, a class.

j_gene | d_gene | v_gene | abundance | CDR3aa | CDR3nt
TRBJ2-7 | . | TRBV7-9 | once | CASGQRYEQYF | TGTGCCAGCGGCCAGCGCTACGAGCAGTACTTC
TRBJ1-6 | . | TRBV29-1 | once | CSVRVSGPLHF | TGCAGCGTCCGGGTTTCAGGGCCCCTCCACTTT
TRBJ2-7 | . | TRBV9 | once | CASSVGDTTYEQYF | TGTGCCAGCAGCGTAGGGGACACTACCTACGAGCAGTACTTC
TRBJ1-1 | . | TRBV4-3 | . | CASSQTVNTEAFF | TGCGCCAGCAGCCAAACGGTGAACACTGAAGCTTTCTTT
TRBJ1-1 | TRBD1 | TRBV30 | . | CAGDRGGTEAFF | TGTGCCGGGGACAGGGGGGGCACTGAAGCTTTCTTT
TRBJ1-5 | . | TRBV30 | . | CAWSRDPNQPQHF | TGTGCCTGGAGTAGGGACCCCAATCAGCCCCAGCATTTT
TRBJ1-1 | . | TRBV5-1 | once | CASSLGPANEAFF | TGCGCCAGCAGCCTAGGTCCTGCCAATGAAGCTTTCTTT
TRBJ1-4 | . | TRBV7-2 | . | CASSLDLTTNEKLFF | TGTGCCAGCAGCTTAGACTTAACAACTAATGAAAAACTGTTTTTT
TRBJ2-7 | . | TRBV7-9 | . | CASSSGTGTYEQYF | TGTGCCAGCAGCTCCGGGACGGGAACCTACGAGCAGTACTTC
TRBJ1-1 | . | TRBV5-4 | . | CASSLDRAYTEAFF | TGTGCCAGCAGCTTGGACAGGGCTTACACTGAAGCTTTCTTT
TRBJ1-2 | . | TRBV30 | few | CAWSQKSYGYTF | TGTGCCTGGAGTCAGAAATCCTATGGCTACACCTTC
TRBJ2-7 | TRBD2 | TRBV30 | . | CARSGGLSYEQYF | TGTGCCCGATCGGGGGGGCTGAGTTACGAGCAGTACTTC
TRBJ1-2 | . | TRBV6-1 | . | CASSVTNYGYTF | TGTGCCAGCAGTGTTACTAACTATGGCTACACCTTC
TRBJ1-6 | . | TRBV14 | medium-sized | CASSQEPLPNSPLHF | TGTGCCAGCAGCCAAGAACCACTTCCTAATTCACCCCTCCACTTT
TRBJ2-7 | TRBD1 | TRBV27 | . | CASKQGQSSYEQYF | TGTGCCAGCAAGCAGGGACAGTCTTCCTACGAGCAGTACTTC
TRBJ2-5 | . | TRBV29-1 | . | CSVAGRNGETQYF | TGCAGCGTTGCGGGGAGGAATGGAGAGACCCAGTACTTC
TRBJ1-5 | TRBD1 | TRBV30 | once | CAWSPGGLIQPQHF | TGTGCCTGGAGCCCAGGGGGCTTGATCCAGCCCCAGCATTTT
TRBJ1-2 | . | TRBV29-1 | . | CSAGDGYTF | TGCAGCGCGGGCGATGGCTACACCTTC
TRBJ1-5 | TRBD1 | TRBV30 | few | CAWTGGDNQPQHF | TGTGCCTGGACAGGGGGGGACAATCAGCCCCAGCATTTT
TRBJ1-2 | . | TRBV29-1 | few | CSVDPGRDF | TGCAGCGTTGACCCAGGGCGGGACTTC
TRBJ1-2 | . | TRBV25-1 | . | CASSEGYRVGYGYTF | TGTGCCAGCAGTGAGGGATACAGGGTTGGCTATGGCTACACCTTC
TRBJ2-4 | . | TRBV29-1 | few | CSVVVRNIQYF | TGCAGCGTTGTTGTCCGAAACATTCAGTACTTC
TRBJ2-2 | TRBD1 | TRBV6-1 | few | CASSEGARNTGELFF | TGTGCCAGCAGCGAGGGGGCAAGGAACACCGGGGAGCTGTTTTTT
TRBJ1-5 | TRBD1 | TRBV2 | many | CASRPGQGALSNQPQHF | TGTGCCAGCAGGCCGGGACAGGGGGCCCTAAGCAATCAGCCCCAGCATTTT
TRBJ2-3 | . | TRBV29-1 | few | CSVGRVDTQYF | TGCAGCGTTGGTCGGGTGGATACGCAGTATTTT
TRBJ1-4 | . | TRBV29-1 | once | CSAKMEKLFF | TGCAGCGCCAAGATGGAAAAACTGTTTTTT
TRBJ1-1 | . | TRBV5-1 | . | CASSLAGGATEAFF | TGCGCCAGCAGCTTGGCTGGGGGGGCCACTGAAGCTTTCTTT
TRBJ1-4 | . | TRBV29-1 | many | CSVSRGNEKLFF | TGCAGCGTTTCCCGGGGTAATGAAAAACTGTTTTTT
TRBJ1-1 | TRBD1 | TRBV5-1 | . | CASLAGTGNTEAFF | TGCGCCAGCCTTGCGGGGACAGGCAACACTGAAGCTTTCTTT
TRBJ1-2 | . | TRBV6-5 | once | CASRPPGFNGYTF | TGTGCCAGCAGGCCCCCAGGGTTCAATGGCTACACCTTC
TRBJ2-7 | TRBD2 | TRBV12-5 | . | CASGSGGAYEQYF | TGTGCTAGTGGCAGCGGGGGGGCATACGAGCAGTACTTC
TRBJ1-2 | . | TRBV29-1 | once | CSVEGGTYGYTF | TGCAGCGTTGAAGGAGGGACTTATGGCTACACCTTC
TRBJ2-7 | TRBD2 | TRBV5-1 | . | CASAPGGASYEQYF | TGCGCCAGCGCCCCCGGGGGGGCGTCCTACGAGCAGTACTTC
TRBJ1-1 | . | TRBV29-1 | once | CSVEGVEGGEAFF | TGCAGCGTTGAAGGAGTTGAGGGGGGAGAAGCTTTCTTT
TRBJ1-2 | . | TRBV20-1 | once | CSASDNGYTF | TGCAGTGCTAGCGATAACGGCTACACCTTC
TRBJ2-7 | . | TRBV5-6 | . | CASNLQTYEQYF | TGTGCCAGCAACCTACAAACCTACGAGCAGTACTTC
TRBJ1-1 | TRBD1 | TRBV29-1 | . | CSVEGVTGGKTEAFF | TGCAGCGTTGAAGGGGTAACAGGGGGAAAAACTGAAGCTTTCTTT
TRBJ2-1 | . | TRBV12-5 | many | CASGLDHSREQFF | TGTGCTAGTGGTTTGGACCATAGTAGGGAGCAGTTCTTC
TRBJ2-1 | . | TRBV14 | . | CASSPDRISYNEQFF | TGTGCCAGCAGCCCCGACAGAATCTCCTACAATGAGCAGTTCTTC
TRBJ1-2 | . | TRBV29-1 | . | CSVDAGHAYGYTF | TGCAGCGTTGATGCAGGGCACGCCTATGGCTACACCTTC
TRBJ2-5 | . | TRBV11-2 | few | CASSLGRLYQETQYF | TGTGCCAGCAGCTTAGGGCGGCTTTACCAAGAGACCCAGTACTTC
TRBJ2-7 | . | TRBV29-1 | . | CSASVGASYEQYF | TGCAGCGCTTCTGTCGGGGCCTCCTACGAGCAGTACTTC
TRBJ1-3 | . | TRBV9 | . | CASSVEAGRRSGNTIYF | TGTGCCAGCAGCGTCGAAGCGGGACGGCGGTCTGGAAACACCATATATTTT
TRBJ2-2 | . | TRBV4-1 | . | CASSYTGNTGELFF | TGCGCCAGCAGTTACACAGGGAACACCGGGGAGCTGTTTTTT
TRBJ2-7 | . | TRBV6-5 | once | CASSYRVRGYEQYF | TGTGCCAGCAGTTACAGGGTAAGGGGCTACGAGCAGTACTTC
TRBJ1-2 | . | TRBV7-2 | few | CASSLAAGTDGYTF | TGTGCCAGCAGCTTAGCAGCAGGGACCGATGGCTACACCTTC
TRBJ2-5 | . | TRBV14 | . | CASSQVGMETQYF | TGTGCCAGCAGCCAAGTCGGGATGGAGACCCAGTACTTC